This TCR beta chain was observed in a study of blood T cell repertoires in COVID-19. About the study: Whether acute or convalescent, the COVID-19 samples came from the United States, Italy and Spain. Nucleic acid was either cDNA or gDNA, and it came from T cells, B-cell-depleted T cells, or PBMCs.

Germline V gene data show CDR1 as SGDLS and CDR2 as YYNGEE. V lost 3 bases and J lost 4; bases outside the gene matches: 4. The CDR3 contains 15 residues. This clone has only one observation. Per the original methods: By means of reference gene primer amplification, nucleated cell counts were estimated. Profiling relied on immunoSEQ multiplex PCR, and the TCRdb table lists in-frame clones only, not all of them. The V and J calls and clone size come from that table; D and trimming were worked out from the DNA. The repertoire holds approximately 160,000 clones, with over 80% as singletons. The chain recombines TRBV9 with TRBJ2-5, with 12 bases identical to TRBD2. The source of this sequence is a woman aged 60-70 years with acute or convalescent COVID-19. Sequencing was performed on peripheral blood. CDR3 sequence: CASSASGGAGETQYF. In nucleotides, the CDR3 is TGTGCCAGCAGCGCTAGCGGGGGGGCCGGAGAGACCCAGTACTTC.